Each of the 9 T cell receptor beta chains below was sequenced from the same sample in a study of T cells after yellow fever vaccination. TCRdb re-called the 5' RACE reads with MiXCR, one entry per CDR3 protein. This sample yields 300,000 to 400,000 distinct CDR3 sequences, of which 8.7% are seen a single time; roughly 17% belongs to the top ten. The specimen comprised PBMCs, sampled on the day of the first yellow fever vaccination. These receptors were collected from a man younger than 30 who received the YFV17D yellow fever vaccine.

This clonotype has more than one count but fewer than ten. The chain employs TRBV5-5 and TRBJ2-3, with 7 bases that match TRBD1. The CDR3 sequence is 12 residues long. Germline V gene sequence: CDR1 SGHKS, CDR2 YYEKEE (reference sequence). With 10 bases clipped from V and 0 bases from J, the junction kept 2 bases outside the gene matches. The CDR3, as DNA: TGTGCCGGGGGACAGAGCACAGATACGCAGTATTTT. Its translation is CAGGQSTDTQYF.

The chain has TRBV29-1 and TRBJ2-1; 7 bases are shared with TRBD2. Unmatched junction bases numbered 9, after V lost 7 bases and J lost 3 bases. The germline CDR1 and CDR2 sequences are SQVTM and ANQGSEA. The CDR3 extends over 14 amino acids. The CDR3 DNA reads as TGCAGCGGCACTCCAGGGAGGGGCTACAATGAGCAGTTCTTC. Amino acids: CSGTPGRGYNEQFF.

This clonotype appeared a few times. V and J are TRBV4-1 and TRBJ1-6; weak D call: TRBD1 (6 bases). This CDR3 has 15 residues. Germline V gene data show CDR1 as MGHRA and CDR2 as YSYEKL. V shed 2 bases and J shed 4 bases, with 9 bases lying between them. The CDR3: CASSQPTGYNSPLHF. CDR3 sequence (DNA): TGCGCCAGCAGCCAACCGACAGGATATAATTCACCCCTCCACTTT.

This clonotype was found a few times. The V and J genes are TRBV4-2 and TRBJ2-2; D gene unclear. The CDR3 sequence is 13 residues long. V dropped 6 bases and J dropped 5 bases, with 10 bases sitting between them. CDR1 LGHNA and CDR2 YNFKEQ come from the germline V gene. CDR3 in DNA: TGTGCCAGCAGATATTATGGGACCGGGGAGCTGTTTTTT. Translated: CASRYYGTGELFF.

V and J are TRBV7-3 and TRBJ2-6, with a tentative D call TRBD1 (5 bases). Germline assignment: CDR1 SGHTA and CDR2 FQGTGA. V was trimmed by 2 bases and J by 0 bases, leaving 11 bases between them. CDR3 length: 17 residues. The DNA for the CDR3 is TGTGCCAGCAGCTTAGCAGGGTGGGACTCTGGGGCCAACGTCCTGACTTTC. It translates to CASSLAGWDSGANVLTF.

This sequence joins TRBV4-3 and TRBJ2-3; 9 bases are a match to TRBD2. V gave up 4 bases and J gave up 6 bases; unmatched junction bases: 14. In germline, CDR1 is LGHNA, CDR2 YSLEER. This CDR3 is 17 amino acids long. The CDR3 protein is CASSPRGIAGGGDTQYF. The CDR3 coding sequence is TGCGCCAGCAGCCCCCGGGGGATCGCGGGGGGGGGGGATACGCAGTATTTT.

This clonotype was found many times. CDR3 sequence: CASSSRGNKETQYF. Here the CDR3 DNA reads TGTGCCAGCTCATCCAGGGGGAACAAAGAGACCCAGTACTTC. The chain recombines TRBV18 with TRBJ2-5, with TRBD1 matching over 7 bases. There are 14 residues in the CDR3. Germline loops: CDR1 KGHSH, CDR2 LQKENI. V trimming: 5 bases; J trimming: 3 bases; junction bases outside the gene matches: 6.

This clonotype was seen more than once but under ten times. The chain recombines TRBV10-3 with TRBJ2-1, with 13 bases matching TRBD2. This CDR3 is built from 15 residues. After removal of 7 bases from V and 7 bases from J, the junction contained 7 bases not matched to a gene. Germline V gives CDR1 ENHRY, CDR2 SYGVKD. Here the CDR3 reads CAIKGLAGVENEQFF. CDR3 nucleotides: TGTGCCATCAAAGGACTAGCGGGGGTCGAGAATGAGCAGTTCTTC.

Ten or more counts support this clonotype. This chain joins TRBV27 and TRBJ2-7; D gene unclear. The CDR3 has 13 amino acids. Germline CDR1 is MNHEY and CDR2 is SMNVEV (reference sequence). V lost 5 bases, J lost 1 base, and 9 bases lay in between. The CDR3 bases are TGTGCCAGCAGTCACGGGCCATCCTACGAGCAGTACGTC. Translating it yields CASSHGPSYEQYV.